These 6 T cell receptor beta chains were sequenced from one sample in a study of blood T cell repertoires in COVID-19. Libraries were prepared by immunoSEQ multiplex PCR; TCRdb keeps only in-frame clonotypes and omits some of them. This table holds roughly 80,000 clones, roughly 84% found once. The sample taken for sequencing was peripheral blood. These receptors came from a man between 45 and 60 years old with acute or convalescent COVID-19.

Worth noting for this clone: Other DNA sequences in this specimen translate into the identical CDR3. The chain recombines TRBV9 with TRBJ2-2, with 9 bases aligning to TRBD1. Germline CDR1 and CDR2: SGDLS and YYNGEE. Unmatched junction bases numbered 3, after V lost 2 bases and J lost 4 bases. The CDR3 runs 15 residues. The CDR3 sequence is CASSVGQGGTGELFF. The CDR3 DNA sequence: TGTGCCAGCAGCGTGGGACAGGGTGGCACCGGGGAGCTGTTTTTT.

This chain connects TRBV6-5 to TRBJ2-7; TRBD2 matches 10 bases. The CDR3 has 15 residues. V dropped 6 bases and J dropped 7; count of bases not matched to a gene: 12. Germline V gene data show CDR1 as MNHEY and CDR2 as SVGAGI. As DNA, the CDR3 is TGTGCCAGCAGGAAAAGCGGGGGGGCTACAAGAGAGCAGTACTTC. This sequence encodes CASRKSGGATREQYF.

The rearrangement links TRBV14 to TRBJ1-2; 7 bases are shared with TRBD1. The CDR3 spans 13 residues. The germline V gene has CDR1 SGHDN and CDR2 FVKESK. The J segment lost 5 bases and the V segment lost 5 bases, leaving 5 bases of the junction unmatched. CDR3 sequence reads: CASSMTGRYGYTF. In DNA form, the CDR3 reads TGTGCCAGCAGCATGACAGGGAGGTATGGCTACACCTTC.

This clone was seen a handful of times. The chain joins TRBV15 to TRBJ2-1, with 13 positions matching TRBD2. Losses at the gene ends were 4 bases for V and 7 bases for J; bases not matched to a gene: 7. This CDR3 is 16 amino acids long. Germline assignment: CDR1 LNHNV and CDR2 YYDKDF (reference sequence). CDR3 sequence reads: CATSTGTSGAKNEQFF. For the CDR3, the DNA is TGTGCCACCAGCACAGGGACTAGCGGGGCTAAGAATGAGCAGTTCTTC.

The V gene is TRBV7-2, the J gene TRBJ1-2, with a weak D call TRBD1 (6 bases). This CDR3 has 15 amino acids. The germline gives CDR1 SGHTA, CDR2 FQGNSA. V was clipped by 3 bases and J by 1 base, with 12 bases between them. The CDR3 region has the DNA TGTGCCAGCAGCTTTGAACAGGGTGGTAACTATGGCTACACCTTC. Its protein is CASSFEQGGNYGYTF.

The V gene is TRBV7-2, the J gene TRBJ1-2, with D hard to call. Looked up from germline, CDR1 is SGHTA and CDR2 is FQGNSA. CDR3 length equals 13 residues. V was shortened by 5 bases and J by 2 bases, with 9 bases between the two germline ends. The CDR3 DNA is TGTGCCAGCAGCCCAAGTCGGAACTATGGCTACACCTTC. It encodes CASSPSRNYGYTF.